The subject of this entry is one TCR beta chain. This sample was included in a study of shared clonotypes between healthy human individuals. For each subset, genomic DNA was distributed in equal portions over several immunoSEQ plates. The sorted-subset replicate PCRs were given approximately 190 ng DNA, which is tens of thousands of T cell genomes. Using immunoSEQ multiplex PCR, the repertoire was profiled, and TCRdb retains in-frame clones only, with some absent. Among some 2,400,000 clones, 90% to 97% were seen once, and the ten largest hold roughly 0.13%. This CDR3 is built from 16 residues. Per the germline V gene, CDR1 is SEHNR and CDR2 is FQNEAQ (reference sequence). V was clipped by 8 bases and J by 6 bases; unmatched bases: 16.

V and J are TRBV7-9 and TRBJ2-3, with 8 bases aligning to TRBD2. This sequence originates from a man aged 18 to 29 in good health. Sample: naive CD4+ T cells sorted from blood. Subset indicated: CD45RA+ positively selected. As DNA, the CDR3 is TGTGCCAGCCGAGCCCCACTAGCGGCCCACCAGGATACGCAGTATTTT. Its protein is CASRAPLAAHQDTQYF. Looking up the rest from reference TRBV7-9 and TRBJ2-3 gives the full variable domain: DTGVSQNPRHKITKRGQNVTFRCDPISEHNRLYWYRQTLGQGPEFLTYFQNEAQLEKSRLLSDRFSAERPKGSFSTLEIQRTEQGDSAMYLCASRAPLAAHQDTQYFGPGTRLTVL.